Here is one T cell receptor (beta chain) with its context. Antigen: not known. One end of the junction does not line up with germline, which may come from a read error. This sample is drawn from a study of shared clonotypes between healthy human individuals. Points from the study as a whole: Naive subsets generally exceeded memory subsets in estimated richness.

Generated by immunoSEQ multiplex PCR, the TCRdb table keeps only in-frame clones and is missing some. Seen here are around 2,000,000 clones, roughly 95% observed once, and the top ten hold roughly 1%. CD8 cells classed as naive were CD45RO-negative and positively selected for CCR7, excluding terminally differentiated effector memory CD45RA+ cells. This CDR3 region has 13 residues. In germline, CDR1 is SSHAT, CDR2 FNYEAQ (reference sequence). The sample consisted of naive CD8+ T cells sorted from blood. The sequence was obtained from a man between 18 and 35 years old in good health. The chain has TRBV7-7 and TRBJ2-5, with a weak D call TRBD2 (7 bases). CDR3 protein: CASSEGGAETQYF. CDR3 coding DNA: TGTGCTAGCAGTGAGGGGGGGGCGGAGACCCAGTACTTC.